The rows below give T cell receptor beta chains drawn from one sample of a study of PD-1 blockade in classical Hodgkin lymphoma. The table came from immunoSEQ multiplex PCR; TCRdb's copy has only in-frame clones and leaves some out. The sample consists of under 80,000 clones, roughly 85% of them appearing once. The input for sequencing was peripheral blood mononuclear cells (PBMCs), taken before the fourth cycle of nivolumab. The receptors were sampled from a human donor with classical Hodgkin lymphoma. Both conserved end residues are part of each CDR3.

>TRBV6-6
CASSYSGQGNEKLFF
>TRBV9
CASSAGQGVGEQYF
>TRBV29-1
CSVREGTGTGNTIYF
>TRBV6-5
CASSQGQNYGYTF
>TRBV5-1
CASSLAGGRGTEAFF
>TRBV5-1
CASSLEGPEGTQYF
>TRBV6-1
CASRGGGTTTDTQYF
>TRBV27
CASSLGEYNSPLHF
>TRBV19
CASSFGQNSNQPQHF
>TRBV5-1
CASSHETQYEQYF
>TRBV19
CASRQTGVGETQYF
>TRBV10-1
CASSGSTGGEKLFF
>TRBV7-9
CASSLSGQGIEKLFF
>TRBV10-3
CAISDGGFIYYGYTF
>TRBV7-9
CASSPPGLGYEQYF
>TRBV18
CASSGTGGFAYEQYF
>TRBV29-1
CSVVKSTDTQYF
>TRBV5-1
CASSLGRAPQNTEAFF
>TRBV15
CATSPFVDFNSPLHF
>TRBV7-9
CASSPSPGETQYF
>TRBV7-8
CASSILGHGASYEQYF
>TRBV6-1
CASSATGGGNSPLHF
>TRBV11-3
CASSLDKGTAGYNEQFF
>TRBV28
CASSLGGTLMNTEAFF
>TRBV5-1
CASSVDRVYEQYF
>TRBV30
CAWIGTYEQYF
>TRBV5-1
CASSPEVARANYGYTF
>TRBV5-1
CASSLQPGPGGETQYF
>TRBV5-1
CASSIPGQKNSPLHF
>TRBV2
CASSQPNSGANVLTF
>TRBV28
CASSQLGGTTEAFF
>TRBV5-4
CASSLGGNGGNEQFF
>TRBV2
CASFGEAGELFF
>TRBV5-1
CASSAAGDRVETQYF